The 26 T cell receptor beta chains reported below all come from one sample, sequenced in a study of human T cells and chemical hapten exposure. MiXCR was run by TCRdb on the RACE reads, yielding one entry per CDR3 protein. The table lists approximately 97,000 distinct CDR3 sequences, 25% to 35% of them singletons, with 10% in the top ten. The sample's time point: patch test 3, about 24 weeks after DPC sensitization. Sample treatment: therapeutic diphenylcyclopropenone sensitization with weekly scalp DPC. Sequenced material: whole blood, taken in connection with sensitization to the hapten diphenylcyclopropenone (DPC). The receptors shown here come from a man in his forties or fifties with alopecia areata. Some clones in this sample may be carry-over from other donors' samples.

Concerning this clonotype: Mismatch with germline at one junction end may stem from a read error. The gene calls are TRBV2 and TRBJ1-1, with 7 bases that match TRBD1. The germline V gene encodes CDR1 SNHLY and CDR2 FYNNEI. This CDR3 contains 16 residues. CDR3 nucleotide sequence: TGTGCCAGCAGGATACGACAGGGACACTCGAACGCTGAAGCTTTCTTT. It encodes CASRIRQGHSNAEAFF. Together with reference TRBV2 and TRBJ1-1, the CDR3 gives the full variable domain: EPEVTQTPSHQVTQMGQEVILRCVPISNHLYFYWYRQILGQKVEFLVSFYNNEISEKSEIFDDQFSVERPDGSNFTLKIRSTKLEDSAMYFCASRIRQGHSNAEAFFGQGTRLTVV.

J is TRBJ2-7 and V is TRBV10-3, with D possibly being TRBD1 or TRBD2 (5 bases each). This CDR3 comprises 13 residues. V was cut by 2 bases and J by 5 bases, with 10 bases left in between. Germline values: CDR1 ENHRY, CDR2 SYGVKD. This CDR3 is CAISEGGSHEQYF. DNA for the CDR3: TGTGCCATCAGTGAGGGGGGTAGCCACGAGCAGTACTTC.

The chain carries TRBV12-3 or TRBV12-4 and TRBJ1-4; 10 bases are a match to TRBD1. This CDR3 has 15 residues. With 2 bases clipped from V and 7 bases from J, the junction kept 4 bases outside the gene matches. The CDR3: CASSLSRTGGEKLFF. As DNA, the CDR3 is TGTGCCAGCAGTTTAAGTCGGACAGGGGGTGAAAAACTGTTTTTT.

This clonotype appeared a few times. The chain employs TRBV4-1 and TRBJ2-6, with 8 bases matching TRBD1. CDR1 is MGHRA, CDR2 YSYEKL, per germline. The CDR3 sequence is 16 residues long. J was trimmed by 0 bases and V by 5 bases; bases with no gene match: 3. CDR3 residues: CASSGDRSSGANVLTF. CDR3 nucleotide sequence: TGCGCCAGCAGCGGGGACAGGAGCTCTGGGGCCAACGTCCTGACTTTC.

This clonotype occurred a few times. The chain employs TRBV11-2 and TRBJ2-2; D is unclear. In germline, CDR1 is SGHAT, CDR2 FQNNGV. The CDR3 is made up of 15 amino acids. Trimming shortened V by 3 bases and J by 5 bases, and 13 bases separated the two germline ends. The CDR3 DNA is TGTGCCAGCAGCTTTTCGGCGCGGCTTACCGGGGAGCTGTTTTTT. Amino acid sequence: CASSFSARLTGELFF.

This chain joins TRBV12-3 or TRBV12-4 and TRBJ1-6; D unclear. This CDR3 region has 15 residues. The ends were cut back, 3 bases at V and 8 bases at J, with 14 bases in the middle. As DNA, the CDR3 is TGTGCCAGCAGTTTGAACGCAGTGGGCTATTCACCCCTCCACTTT. Translating it yields CASSLNAVGYSPLHF.

Only a few counts were recorded for this clonotype. The V and J genes are TRBV12-3 or TRBV12-4 and TRBJ1-2, with D unclear. The CDR3 contains 13 residues. Trimming pared 3 bases from V and 2 bases from J, leaving 7 bases between. The CDR3 nucleotides are TGTGCCAGCAGTTTGTTTGGCAACTATGGCTACACCTTC. Translation gives CASSLFGNYGYTF.

The table lists this clonotype with a few counts. The chain employs TRBV6-1 and TRBJ1-1; 7 bases are shared with TRBD1. Germline assignment: CDR1 MNHNS and CDR2 SASEGT. The CDR3 runs 13 residues. The junction had 0 bases not matched to a gene; V was cut back by 1 base and J by 4 bases. As DNA, the CDR3 is TGTGCCAGCAGTGAAGAGGGGGCCACTGAAGCTTTCTTT. Translation gives CASSEEGATEAFF.

The genes are TRBV14 and TRBJ2-1; 11 nucleotides line up with TRBD2. The CDR3 has 15 residues. V shed 6 bases and J 6 bases; nucleotides not matched to a gene: 7. CDR1 and CDR2 from the germline V gene are SGHDN and FVKESK. The CDR3 coding sequence is TGTGCCAGCAGACAACTAGCGGGAGCGGGCAATGAGCAGTTCTTC. As protein: CASRQLAGAGNEQFF. The variable domain in full, with the rest retrieved from reference TRBV14 and TRBJ2-1, is EAGVTQFPSHSVIEKGQTVTLRCDPISGHDNLYWYRRVMGKEIKFLLHFVKESKQDESGMPNNRFLAERTGGTYSTLKVQPAELEDSGVYFCASRQLAGAGNEQFFGPGTRLTVL.

This rearrangement joins TRBV29-1 to TRBJ2-7; no definite D call. The CDR3 totals 12 residues. V was cut by 0 bases and J by 9 bases, with 12 bases left in between. From germline, CDR1 is SQVTM and CDR2 ANQGSEA. Here the CDR3 reads CSVEDLGYGQYF. DNA for the CDR3: TGCAGCGTTGAAGATCTGGGGTATGGGCAGTACTTC.

This chain joins TRBV2 and TRBJ2-7, with D perhaps TRBD2 (6 bases). V lost 8 bases and J lost 0, with 17 bases in between. Germline CDR1 and CDR2: SNHLY and FYNNEI. The CDR3 consists of 15 residues. CDR3 residues: CASYAGTGSSYEQYF. Here the CDR3 DNA reads TGTGCCAGCTATGCCGGGACCGGGAGCTCCTACGAGCAGTACTTC.

V and J are TRBV7-8 and TRBJ2-7, with unresolved D. CDR1 is SGHVS, CDR2 FQNEAQ, per germline. V was pared by 1 base and J by 7 bases, with 11 bases between. This CDR3 is built from 13 residues. The CDR3 here is CASSLVLGVEQYF. The CDR3 DNA reads TGTGCCAGCAGCTTAGTTCTGGGTGTGGAGCAGTACTTC. The full variable domain, its missing parts supplied by reference TRBV7-8 and TRBJ2-7, is GAGVSQSPRYKVAKRGQDVALRCDPISGHVSLFWYQQALGQGPEFLTYFQNEAQLDKSGLPSDRFFAERPEGSVSTLKIQRTQQEDSAVYLCASSLVLGVEQYFGPGTRLTVT.

The chain uses TRBV15 and TRBJ1-2, with D maybe TRBD1 (6 bases). Germline V gives CDR1 LNHNV, CDR2 YYDKDF (reference sequence). Trimming left V 3 bases short and J 4 bases short, with 9 bases between. CDR3 length: 13 residues. This chain's CDR3 is CATSRDSLYGYTF. The CDR3 coding sequence is TGTGCCACCAGCAGGGACAGCCTCTATGGCTACACCTTC. The entire variable domain, with the rest obtained from reference TRBV15 and TRBJ1-2, is as follows: DAMVIQNPRYQVTQFGKPVTLSCSQTLNHNVMYWYQQKSSQAPKLLFHYYDKDFNNEADTPDNFQSRRPNTSFCFLDIRSPGLGDTAMYLCATSRDSLYGYTFGSGTRLTVV.

The chain employs TRBV5-1 and TRBJ2-3, with a weak D call TRBD2 (5 bases). The V gene lost 1 base and the J gene lost 0 bases, with 9 bases spanning the gap. CDR1 is SGHRS and CDR2 is YFSETQ in the germline V gene. The CDR3 length is 15 residues. Here the CDR3 DNA reads TGCGCCAGCAGCTTGACTAGTTCTAGCACAGATACGCAGTATTTT. The encoded protein is CASSLTSSSTDTQYF.

V is TRBV7-8 and J is TRBJ2-3; D is uncertain. The CDR3 is 14 amino acids. V was trimmed by 2 bases and J by 1 base, leaving 7 bases between them. The germline gives CDR1 SGHVS, CDR2 FQNEAQ. CDR3 sequence: CASSLYDGTDTQYF. The DNA of the CDR3 is TGTGCCAGCAGCTTATATGACGGCACAGATACGCAGTATTTT.

V is TRBV5-1 and J is TRBJ2-1; D uncertain. Trimming removed 4 bases from V and 4 bases from J, with 12 bases in between. Germline lookup yields CDR1 SGHRS and CDR2 YFSETQ. There are 14 residues in the CDR3. The CDR3 nucleotides read TGCGCCAGCAGCCGAAATCGACCTTACAATGAGCAGTTCTTC. It specifies CASSRNRPYNEQFF.

This clonotype was counted only a few times. The CDR3 nucleotides read TGTGCCAGCAGCCAAGACGGACAGTCGTATCAGCCCCAGCATTTT. Its translation is CASSQDGQSYQPQHF. The gene calls are TRBV3-1 and TRBJ1-5; a weak D match, TRBD1 (6 bases). Looked up from germline, CDR1 is LGHDT and CDR2 is YNNKEL (reference sequence). This CDR3 contains 15 residues. Trimming stripped 0 bases from V and 5 bases from J, with 11 bases between.

The chain employs TRBV7-2 and TRBJ2-3, with D possibly TRBD2 on 6 matching bases. V was pared by 8 bases and J by 0 bases, with 9 bases between. The CDR3 totals 13 residues. Per germline, CDR1 SGHTA and CDR2 FQGNSA. CDR3 nucleotide sequence: TGTGCCAGCGTAGCGGCTAGCACAGATACGCAGTATTTT. This sequence encodes CASVAASTDTQYF. The whole variable domain, filled in from reference TRBV7-2 and TRBJ2-3, reads GAGVSQSPSNKVTEKGKDVELRCDPISGHTALYWYRQSLGQGLEFLIYFQGNSAPDKSGLPSDRFSAERTGGSVSTLTIQRTQQEDSAVYLCASVAASTDTQYFGPGTRLTVL.

CDR3: CSVIQGQETQYF. The CDR3 coding sequence is TGCAGCGTAATACAGGGACAAGAGACCCAGTACTTC. The chain combines TRBV29-1 with TRBJ2-5, with a possible D match to TRBD1 (6 bases). CDR3 size: 12 residues. The V end was cut by 6 bases, the J end by 2 bases, with 10 bases between. CDR1 is SQVTM and CDR2 is ANQGSEA in the germline V gene.

In this sample, this clonotype turned up a few times. This sequence joins TRBV18 and TRBJ2-2, with TRBD2 matching over 8 bases. Germline-derived CDR1 and CDR2 are KGHSH and LQKENI. Losses at the gene ends were 3 bases for V and 2 bases for J; bases not matched to a gene: 5. The CDR3 length is 16 residues. CDR3 in amino acids: CASSPIAGLNTGELFF. CDR3 bases: TGTGCCAGCTCACCGATAGCGGGGCTAAACACCGGGGAGCTGTTTTTT.

In this sample, this clonotype turned up a few times. The V call is TRBV5-1, the J call TRBJ1-1; a weak D match, TRBD1 (6 bases). The CDR3 contains 15 residues. V was clipped by 4 bases and J by 1 base, with 14 bases between them. Germline CDR1 reads SGHRS; CDR2 reads YFSETQ. The CDR3, as DNA: TGCGCCAGCAGCCACGGGTACAGGGAGAACACTGAAGCTTTCTTT. Translated, it gives CASSHGYRENTEAFF.

This chain links TRBV25-1 with TRBJ1-1; 12 positions agree with TRBD1. This CDR3 comprises 13 residues. The V and J ends lost 6 bases and 4 bases, in that order; junction bases with no gene match: 0. Per the germline V gene, CDR1 is MGHDK and CDR2 is SYGVNS. The CDR3 DNA sequence: TGTGCCAGCAGGGGACAGGGGGCCACTGAAGCTTTCTTT. Protein: CASRGQGATEAFF.

This clonotype was detected only a few times. J is TRBJ2-5 and V is TRBV11-2, with 7 bases lining up with TRBD2. J gave up 1 base and V 1 base, and 6 bases lay outside the gene matches. The CDR3 runs to 16 residues. The germline V gene has CDR1 SGHAT and CDR2 FQNNGV. CDR3 region: CASSLAWGGAQETQYF. In nucleotides, the CDR3 is TGTGCCAGCAGCTTAGCGTGGGGGGGAGCCCAAGAGACCCAGTACTTC.

V and J are TRBV28 and TRBJ2-2; D is possibly TRBD1 or TRBD2 (5 bases each). The CDR3 runs to 11 residues. CDR1 and CDR2 from the germline V gene are MDHEN and SYDVKM. Here the CDR3 DNA reads TGTGCGGGAAGAGGGGCCGGGGAGCTGTTTTTT. Amino acids: CAGRGAGELFF.

The chain joins TRBV6-2 or TRBV6-3 to TRBJ2-2; D not resolved. Trimming shortened V by 2 bases and J by 2 bases, and 6 bases separated the two germline ends. The CDR3 runs to 14 residues. The V gene's germline CDR1 is MNHEY and CDR2 SVGEGT. The CDR3 sequence: CASSYRVNTGELFF. In DNA form, the CDR3 reads TGTGCCAGCAGTTACCGAGTAAACACCGGGGAGCTGTTTTTT.

This chain links TRBV2 with TRBJ1-5; D remains unclear. The CDR3 is 16 residues long. CDR1 SNHLY and CDR2 FYNNEI come from the germline V gene. The ends were cut back, 7 bases at V and 2 bases at J, with 18 bases in the middle. The CDR3 protein is CASTDQGYRGNQPQHF. In DNA form, the CDR3 reads TGTGCCAGCACCGACCAAGGGTATAGGGGCAATCAGCCCCAGCATTTT.